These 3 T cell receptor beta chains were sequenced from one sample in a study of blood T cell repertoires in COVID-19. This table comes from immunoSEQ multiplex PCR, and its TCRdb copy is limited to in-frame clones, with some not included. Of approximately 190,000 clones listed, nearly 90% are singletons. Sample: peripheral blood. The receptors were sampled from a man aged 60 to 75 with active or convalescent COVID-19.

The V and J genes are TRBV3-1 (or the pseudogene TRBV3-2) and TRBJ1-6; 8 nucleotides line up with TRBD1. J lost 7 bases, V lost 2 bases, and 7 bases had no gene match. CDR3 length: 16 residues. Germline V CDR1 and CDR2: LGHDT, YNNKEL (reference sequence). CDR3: CASSQSAGTGNSPLHF. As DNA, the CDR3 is TGTGCCAGCAGCCAATCGGCCGGGACAGGCAATTCACCCCTCCACTTT.

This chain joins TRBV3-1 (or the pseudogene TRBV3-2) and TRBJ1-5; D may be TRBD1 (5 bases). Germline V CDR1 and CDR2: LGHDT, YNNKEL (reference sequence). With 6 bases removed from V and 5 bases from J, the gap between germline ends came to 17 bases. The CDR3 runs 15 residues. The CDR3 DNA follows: TGTGCCAGCAGTCTCTCGGGGAGGGACGATCAGCCCCAGCATTTT. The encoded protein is CASSLSGRDDQPQHF.

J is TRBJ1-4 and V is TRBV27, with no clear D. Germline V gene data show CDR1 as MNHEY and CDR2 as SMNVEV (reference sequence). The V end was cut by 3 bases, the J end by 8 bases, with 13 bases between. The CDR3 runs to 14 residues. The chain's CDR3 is CASSFPSSPEKLFF. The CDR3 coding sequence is TGTGCCAGCAGTTTTCCCTCGTCCCCGGAAAAACTGTTTTTT.